This T cell receptor (beta chain) emerged from a study of T cell clones after liver transplantation. Study context: As an antigen-independent comparator, third-party-reactive TCRbeta sequences came from pre-transplant mixed lymphocyte reactions.

In regard to this clone: The target antigen is unknown.

Clones were read by immunoSEQ multiplex PCR, and TCRdb kept only the in-frame ones, dropping some. The profile covers around 6,000 clones, with roughly 78% appearing a single time and roughly 38% taken by the ten largest. The study, taken as a whole, reports: Conclusions were preliminary, with small, heterogeneous patient groups. In two subjects, few donor cells limited the measurable donor-reactive repertoire. Compared with third party-reactive sequences, donor-reactive ones declined more, independent of withdrawal success.

Trimming pared 3 bases from V and 5 bases from J, leaving 25 bases between. The CDR3 spans 17 residues. CDR1 and CDR2 (germline): SQVTM, ANQGSEA. The specimen was CD8+ T cells from blood, collected 24 months after liver transplant. This rearrangement joins TRBV29-1 to TRBJ1-1, with D hard to call. This receptor was obtained from a human patient who received a liver transplant. Some T cells may arise from the graft donor. CDR3 protein: CSVDLARQEPLGTEAFF. For the CDR3, the DNA is TGCAGCGTTGACCTCGCCCGGCAGGAGCCTCTGGGAACTGAAGCTTTCTTT.